A selection of T cell receptor beta chains follows, all from one sample in a study of T-cell memory formation after mild COVID-19. TCRdb reprocessed the 5' RACE reads via MiXCR and lists one record per CDR3 protein. The sample has about 540,000 distinct CDR3 sequences; roughly 20% are singletons. The specimen sequenced was PBMCs or a T cell subset sorted from them (not recorded which). The receptors derive from an adult woman who had mild COVID-19 (a few samples of this study predate the infection). Cell type and time point are not known. CDR3s include the opening cysteine and the closing phenylalanine or tryptophan. Each record gives: clone size, J gene, V gene, CDR3 protein. Rows may omit the clone size; those that give it use once, few, many or a size class.

clone size: many; J gene: TRBJ1-2; V gene: TRBV6-6; CDR3 protein: CATFPGTSNYGYTF
clone size: NA; J gene: TRBJ1-2; V gene: TRBV5-4; CDR3 protein: CASSLRGVGGYTF
clone size: many; J gene: TRBJ2-5; V gene: TRBV7-2; CDR3 protein: CASSRDFQETQYF
clone size: few; J gene: TRBJ1-1; V gene: TRBV6-2/TRBV6-3; CDR3 protein: CASSYVQGVGNTEAFF
clone size: NA; J gene: TRBJ2-3; V gene: TRBV3-1; CDR3 protein: CASSLGLQRTDTQYF
clone size: once; J gene: TRBJ2-3; V gene: TRBV24-1; CDR3 protein: CATSEQGKDTDTQYF
clone size: NA; J gene: TRBJ1-1; V gene: TRBV6-2/TRBV6-3; CDR3 protein: CASSYYGSGVEAFF
clone size: NA; J gene: TRBJ1-3; V gene: TRBV6-2/TRBV6-3; CDR3 protein: CASTDHAGLSSGNTIYF
clone size: few; J gene: TRBJ2-1; V gene: TRBV4-3; CDR3 protein: CASNDRALPNEQFF
clone size: NA; J gene: TRBJ2-1; V gene: TRBV27; CDR3 protein: CASSLLGFRHEQFF
clone size: few; J gene: TRBJ2-3; V gene: TRBV20-1; CDR3 protein: CSGRRGTDTQYF
clone size: few; J gene: TRBJ1-2; V gene: TRBV12-3/TRBV12-4; CDR3 protein: CASSPDIGGYTF
clone size: NA; J gene: TRBJ2-4; V gene: TRBV12-3/TRBV12-4; CDR3 protein: CASSRTGSSKNIQYF
clone size: NA; J gene: TRBJ1-3; V gene: TRBV7-9; CDR3 protein: CASSSQRGESGNTIYF
clone size: NA; J gene: TRBJ1-2; V gene: TRBV30; CDR3 protein: CALNGYTF
clone size: few; J gene: TRBJ2-5; V gene: TRBV23-1; CDR3 protein: CASSQFPRYF
clone size: few; J gene: TRBJ2-1; V gene: TRBV5-1; CDR3 protein: CASSLAWGGTSYNEQFF
clone size: NA; J gene: TRBJ2-3; V gene: TRBV10-3; CDR3 protein: CAISRQGRTAPDTQYF
clone size: NA; J gene: TRBJ1-5; V gene: TRBV12-3/TRBV12-4; CDR3 protein: CASSHSDGYREAVYNQPQHF
clone size: few; J gene: TRBJ2-1; V gene: TRBV11-2; CDR3 protein: CASSSRPRAGVSYNEQFF
clone size: NA; J gene: TRBJ2-7; V gene: TRBV7-6; CDR3 protein: CASSIDRDYEQYF
clone size: few; J gene: TRBJ1-5; V gene: TRBV6-1; CDR3 protein: CASSEGGTVNQPQHF
clone size: few; J gene: TRBJ2-7; V gene: TRBV10-2; CDR3 protein: CASSELQQWQQYF
clone size: NA; J gene: TRBJ1-5; V gene: TRBV5-5; CDR3 protein: CASSWAGRSNQPQHF
clone size: once; J gene: TRBJ1-5; V gene: TRBV15; CDR3 protein: CATSREYEGNQPQHF
clone size: once; J gene: TRBJ2-1; V gene: TRBV11-2; CDR3 protein: CASSFRTSGRAVSNEQFF
clone size: NA; J gene: TRBJ2-7; V gene: TRBV6-5; CDR3 protein: CASSRQTTYEQYF
clone size: few; J gene: TRBJ2-1; V gene: TRBV5-6; CDR3 protein: CASSLVAYYHEQFF
clone size: NA; J gene: TRBJ2-3; V gene: TRBV12-3/TRBV12-4; CDR3 protein: CASRYRDTQYF
clone size: NA; J gene: TRBJ2-1; V gene: TRBV9; CDR3 protein: CASSVSRTSGRNEQFF
clone size: few; J gene: TRBJ2-2; V gene: TRBV6-5; CDR3 protein: CASSRVNTGELFF
clone size: few; J gene: TRBJ1-5; V gene: TRBV18; CDR3 protein: CASSPWSGHQPQHF
clone size: few; J gene: TRBJ1-6; V gene: TRBV20-1; CDR3 protein: CSASAGLYNSPLHF
clone size: few; J gene: TRBJ2-5; V gene: TRBV29-1; CDR3 protein: CSVDRFETQYF
clone size: NA; J gene: TRBJ2-7; V gene: TRBV12-3/TRBV12-4; CDR3 protein: CASSFAPQNPGGRYEQYF
clone size: few; J gene: TRBJ2-7; V gene: TRBV29-1; CDR3 protein: CSVELGGFEQYF
clone size: NA; J gene: TRBJ2-2; V gene: TRBV5-1; CDR3 protein: CASSLAPLGAGGPNGELFF